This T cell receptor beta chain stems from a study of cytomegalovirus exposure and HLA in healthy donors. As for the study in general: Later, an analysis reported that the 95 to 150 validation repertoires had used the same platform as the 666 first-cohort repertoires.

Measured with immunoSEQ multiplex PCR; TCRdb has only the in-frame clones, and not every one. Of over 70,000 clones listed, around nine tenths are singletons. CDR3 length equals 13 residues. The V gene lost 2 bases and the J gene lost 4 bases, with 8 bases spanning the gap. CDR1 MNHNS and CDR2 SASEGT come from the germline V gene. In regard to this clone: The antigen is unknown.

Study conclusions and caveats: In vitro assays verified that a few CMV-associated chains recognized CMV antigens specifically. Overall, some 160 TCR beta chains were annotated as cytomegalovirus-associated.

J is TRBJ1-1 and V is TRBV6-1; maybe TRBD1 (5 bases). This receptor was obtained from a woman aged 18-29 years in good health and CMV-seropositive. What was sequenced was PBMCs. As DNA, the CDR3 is TGTGCCAGCAGTGAACAGGGTGGCACTGAAGCTTTCTTT. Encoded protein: CASSEQGGTEAFF.